The present entry profiles one TCR beta chain with its context. This clonotype was detected ten times or more. Its specific antigen is unknown. Qualities for individual bases were not recorded, and no much larger clone is one base off. The data originate from a study of regulatory T cells in long-lasting Graves disease (dated by TCRdb to about 2021). As for the study more broadly: In the newly diagnosed Graves' disease group, patients had been taking antithyroid drugs for less than 3 months. A total of roughly 35 samples underwent TCR sequencing: some 13 from persistent and about 20 from newly diagnosed Graves' disease patients. The study took place in China and was registered as a clinical trial. Persistent Graves' disease patients were compared with newly diagnosed Graves' disease patients by peripheral blood TCR sequencing and RNA sequencing.

CDR1 MDHEN and CDR2 SYDVKM are derived from the germline V gene. The CDR3 spans 16 residues, from the cysteine through the phenylalanine. Only the CDR3 region is kept as DNA, spanning 48 bases read in frame from base 1. Relative to germline, V is missing 6 bases and J is missing 5 bases, with 8 bases of the junction outside any gene match. Receptors were amplified or captured by multiplex PCR. This sample was sequenced with an Illumina HiSeq 4000. To build TCR beta libraries, CDR3 regions were amplified by Arm-PCR using iRepertoire HTBI primers. Before sequencing, the PCR products went through gel purification. On the study's bioinformatics: Gene usage analysis of CDR3 amino acid clonotypes used the roughly 62 TRBV and fewer than 15 TRBJ segments found across samples. Filtered high-quality paired reads were merged into contigs using COPE and FqMerger. BLAST was used to align contigs to IMGT TRBV, TRBD and TRBJ reference genes, with CDR3 defined following IMGT. Any clonotype with a frequency above 0.1% was classified as a highly expanded clone. Shannon entropy was used to measure repertoire diversity, and the Gini coefficient was used to measure V-J evenness. A clonotype found in more than one individual was treated as public. Using fastp trimming at Q25 and MiXCR clonotype assembly, TCRdb reanalyzed the public sequencing data and kept in-frame beta chains. Here each entry gathers all rows of one CDR3 protein and keeps the most common genes and DNA. These V and J calls are TCRdb output, not the study's own analysis. Across this sample there are roughly 420,000 distinct CDR3 sequences, with 16% seen only once. The top ten hold around 10% of the sample.

What the time point label conveys for this sample: newly diagnosed GD, antithyroid drugs for less than 3 months. For both TCR sequencing and RNA sequencing, RNA was extracted from PBMCs in TRIzol. The diagnosis of Graves' disease was made according to American Thyroid Association guidelines. The patients came from an endocrinology department in Xi'an, China. Each patient gave approximately 9.7 milliliters of peripheral blood, collected in an EDTA anticoagulant tube. Ficoll Paque Plus density gradient separation was used to isolate PBMCs, and no further T cell sorting was performed. An Agilent 2100 Bioanalyzer and agarose gel were used to check RNA quality, while a NanoDrop 2000 measured RNA concentration. Findings and caveats that apply to the study as a whole: Preferential use of TRBV28, TRBJ1-2 and TRBJ2-5 was observed in persistent disease, whereas TRBV20-1 and TRBJ2-1 were favored in newly diagnosed disease. Sequencing and analysis were restricted to the TCR beta chain. The small sample size was acknowledged by the authors as a limitation that may reduce accuracy. More public clonotypes were shared among persistent patients (roughly 2,700) than among newly diagnosed patients (over 900). Compared with newly diagnosed patients, persistent Graves' disease patients had lower TCR Shannon entropy and fewer highly expanded clones, which suggests clonal expansion. The study examined only peripheral blood because the primary lesion, thyroid tissue, could not be accessed.

The data were also submitted as part of a second study, on T cells in Graves' hyperthyroidism and ophthalmopathy. The second investigation adds: Stable Graves' hyperthyroidism was defined as no progression to ophthalmopathy during 18 months of follow-up. The hyperthyroidism patients were between 18 and 65 years old and newly diagnosed, with a disease duration of less than 2 months. The study excluded patients with uncontrolled infections, other autoimmune diseases, pregnancy or lactation. Diagnoses were established on the basis of clinical symptoms, serum thyroxine and TRAb, thyroid ultrasound, and orbital computed tomography. A first-round RT-PCR of the TCR CDR3 used the HTBI primer set with the Qiagen OneStep RT-PCR kit. Most expanded thyroid clonotypes (frequency above 0.001) were also found in blood, which suggests that blood repertoires may mirror thyroid immune responses. A model built on a 13 V-J signature distinguished ophthalmopathy from stable hyperthyroidism, reaching approximately 89% sensitivity and about 81% specificity in cross-validation and 80%/75% in testing. In validation, progression to ophthalmopathy was predicted by the model with roughly 71% sensitivity and approximately 78% specificity, a median of approximately 6.5 months before onset. TCR V-J signatures able to tell the groups apart were searched for in a discovery cohort of 100 or so patients, of whom more than 40 had Graves' ophthalmopathy and more than 55 had stable Graves' hyperthyroidism. Prospective prediction of ophthalmopathy was tested in an independent validation cohort of 18 hyperthyroidism patients and 17 patients who later progressed to ophthalmopathy. The roughly 94 discovery patients were randomly divided into training and test sets at a 7:3 ratio. In several Graves' hyperthyroidism patients, the study also compared T-cell repertoires from thyroid tissue with T-cell repertoires from blood. Once sampling was done, hyperthyroidism patients were given methimazole at a starting dose of 30 mg daily, whereas ophthalmopathy patients were given high-dose intravenous methylprednisolone. A second multiplex PCR round built the libraries, followed by size selection and purification. Paired-end sequencing of the libraries was performed with 100 bp reads on an Illumina HiSeq2000. SOAPnuke was used to process the raw data, throwing out any read that contained adapters or uncalled bases, had a mean Phred below 15, or lacked an exact constant-primer or identifier match. High-quality paired reads were merged using COPE v1.2.5, and each unique nucleotide sequence was defined as a clonotype. Clonotypes were aligned to IMGT TRBV, TRBD and TRBJ reference segments using MiTCR v1.1. Analysis was restricted to V-J combinations with a frequency above 0.0001, which covered roughly 99% of repertoires. The TCS score was defined as the ratio of F50 (clonal expansion) to E x V (chaos), calculated using BLOSUM62-based TCRdist between CDR3 peptides within each V-J. Welch's t-statistics and random forest reduced 500 to 550 V-J features to 13, which were used in a naive Bayes classifier (R e1071). No statistical method was used to fix the sample size in advance, and group allocation was not hidden from the investigators. According to the paper, TCR Vbeta CDR3 sequencing was carried out on some 140 peripheral blood samples, which came from approximately 41 ophthalmopathy, under 85 hyperthyroidism and about 17 progressor patients.

The chain is assembled from TRBV28 and TRBJ2-2; a stretch of 11 junction bases matches TRBD2. The sequencing used peripheral blood mononuclear cells (PBMCs), collected at new diagnosis, from a patient treated with antithyroid drugs. The origin of this receptor is a woman in her thirties with Graves disease. Donor details come from another sample of the same person, matched by shared clones. The CDR3 region: CASRPPGLADTGELFF. The DNA sequence is as follows: TGTGCCAGCAGACCACCGGGACTAGCGGATACCGGGGAGCTGTTTTTT.